This TCR beta chain was identified in a study of blood T cell repertoires in COVID-19. Study as a whole: Sites in the United States, Italy and Spain provided acute and convalescent COVID-19 samples. PBMCs, B-cell-depleted T cells, or T cells provided the cDNA or gDNA that made up the material.

Trimming cost V 6 bases and J 10 bases; bases outside gene matches: 9. Germline V CDR1 and CDR2: MRHNA, SNTAGT. The CDR3 consists of 13 residues. Original methodology: Estimation of nucleated cell counts was performed using reference gene primer amplification. Clones were read by immunoSEQ multiplex PCR, and TCRdb kept only the in-frame ones, dropping some. V and J calls and clone size are copied from that table; D and trimming were computed from the DNA. The sample contains under 90,000 clones, 90% to 95% of which appear only once. This clonotype originated in a man aged 40-49 years with COVID-19, enrolled during active disease. The material sequenced was peripheral blood. V gene TRBV6-4 combines with J gene TRBJ2-1; 7 bases are shared with TRBD2. CDR3 sequence reads: CASSRGLDYEQFF. Written as DNA, the CDR3 is TGTGCCAGCAGCCGAGGACTAGATTACGAGCAGTTCTTC.